The rows below give T cell receptor beta chains drawn from one sample of a study of CD4 T cells in relation to SARS-CoV-2 and coronaviruses. The repertoire was sequenced with immunoSEQ multiplex PCR; TCRdb's copy has only in-frame clones and lacks some. The table has roughly 10,000 clones, approximately 78% seen once. Antigens of these TCRs are unknown. What was sequenced was CD4+ T cells from PBMCs, cultured in vitro. The receptors shown here come from a human donor in good health. The CDR3 runs from the conserved cysteine through the conserved F or W.

v_call cdr3_aa
TRBV6-2/TRBV6-3 CASSYLSGDTQYF
TRBV4-1 CASSLTGDRETQYF
TRBV10-3 CAISESTATNEKLFF
TRBV3-1/TRBV3-2 CASSQAPDSSYNEQFF
TRBV7-8 CASSPRGGTVNTIYF
TRBV30 CAWTENYGYTF
TRBV7-6 CASSMVPGAGVEAYNEQFF
TRBV13 CASSYRDRSYGYTF
TRBV6-5 CASRALNSGNTIYF
TRBV7-9 CASSSRGQTNTGELFF
TRBV7-2 CASSLDGGVKQPQHF
TRBV4-1 CASSQATSGGIFQETQYF
TRBV5-1 CASSPGGTGSDTQYF
TRBV12-1 CASSPQTSGGMSEQFF
TRBV19 CASSEGSGANVLTF
TRBV27 CASSLRTGSYEQYF
TRBV7-2 CASSLERGAGTQYF
TRBV19 CASTPWGVGQPQHF
TRBV27 CASRGTGTNQPQHF
TRBV5-4 CASSSSLPNEKLFF
TRBV5-1 CASSLGSSYTEAFF
TRBV18 CASSPPFRGRGDTQYF
TRBV5-4 CASSKGLAGGGEETQYF
TRBV7-2 CASRRTGGANHEQYF
TRBV9 CASSVVDSQGSVAFF
TRBV20-1 CSAASAGELFF
TRBV7-8 CASSLVARTSGIRGIQYF
TRBV12-3/TRBV12-4 CAVTGTVRGGYTF
TRBV3-1/TRBV3-2 CASSQDGQGAVGELFF
TRBV7-9 CASSLAFDEQYF
TRBV5-1 CASSGGGGHNYGYTF
TRBV19 CASSIPQGPSTDTQYF
TRBV11-2 CASSLVFGELFF
TRBV7-2 CASSTAGVNTEAFF
TRBV5-6 CASSLLPTGKETQYF
TRBV4-1 CASSPTDGRLEKLFF
TRBV6-5 CASSRTGTPDQPQHF
TRBV19 CASIGTSGRISTTYNEQFF
TRBV18 CASSPLGDGNTIYF
TRBV29-1 CSVVEGFPGELFF
TRBV6-5 CASSKAGRIEKLFF
TRBV19 CASSFTQNTEAFF
TRBV2 CASRVGGGVNEQFF
TRBV10-1 CASSASGGTNEQFF
TRBV19 CASSSFFDEKLFF
TRBV7-9 CASSRGYEQYF
TRBV5-6 CASSLFAGLGYGYTF
TRBV10-3 CAISSGAGEAFF
TRBV2 CASSQLWTDEKLFF
TRBV6-4 CASSPELGAYNEQFF
TRBV19 CATGWVGEKLFF